The 27 T cell receptor beta chains given below trace back to one sample, sequenced in a study of sequential checkpoint blockade in melanoma. Treatment specified: randomized to nivolumab then ipilimumab (arm A) or the reverse (arm B). The method was immunoSEQ multiplex PCR; TCRdb's version includes in-frame clones alone and lacks a portion of them. The table includes around 4,300 clones, roughly 21% detected once. Source: tumor tissue (inferred from file names), taken from a patient given nivolumab and ipilimumab in sequence. These receptors were obtained from a human donor with melanoma.

The chain carries TRBV28 and TRBJ2-7, with 8 bases identical to TRBD1. Per the germline V gene, CDR1 is MDHEN and CDR2 is SYDVKM. This CDR3 is built from 15 residues. V dropped 2 bases and J dropped 3; count of bases not matched to a gene: 6. Written as DNA, the CDR3 is TGTGCCAGCAGTTTAAGTCAGGGGGCGTACTACGAGCAGTACTTC. Translated: CASSLSQGAYYEQYF.

Concerning this clone itself: One end of the junction does not line up with germline, which may come from a read error. V and J are TRBV6-8 and TRBJ2-3, with a weak D call TRBD2 (6 bases). The CDR3 covers 15 residues. Germline V gene data show CDR1 as MNHGY and CDR2 as SAAAGT. The CDR3 here is CASSDSASGTDTQYF. The CDR3 nucleotides are TGTGCCAGCAGTGACTCGGCTAGCGGCACAGATACGCAGTATTTT.

V usage is TRBV18 and J usage is TRBJ1-1; D is ambiguous. Germline-derived CDR1 and CDR2 are KGHSH and LQKENI. The CDR3 runs to 15 residues. Between the trimmed V and J ends, which lost 1 base and 1 base, there was a span of 10 bases. Here the CDR3 DNA reads TGTGCCAGCTCACCACGCGCAGGAGAGAACACTGAAGCTTTCTTT. Protein sequence: CASSPRAGENTEAFF.

This clone rates as medium-sized (0.01 to 0.1%). V is TRBV4-1 and J is TRBJ1-1; D is uncertain. This CDR3 spans 15 amino acids. Trimming cost V 3 bases and J 5 bases, with 16 bases left between them. CDR1 is MGHRA, CDR2 YSYEKL, per germline. This CDR3 reads CASSQAGYVGTEAFF. CDR3 nucleotide sequence: TGCGCCAGCAGCCAGGCCGGTTACGTAGGGACTGAAGCTTTCTTT.

This chain connects TRBV19 to TRBJ1-5, with D uncertain. The CDR3 spans 15 residues. Trimming shortened V by 2 bases and J by 3 bases, and 11 bases separated the two germline ends. The germline V gene has CDR1 LNHDA and CDR2 SQIVND (reference sequence). CDR3 DNA: TGTGCCAGTAGTATATCCCCATTCCCCAATCAGCCCCAGCATTTT. Protein sequence: CASSISPFPNQPQHF. Combining the CDR3 with reference TRBV19 and TRBJ1-5 gives the whole variable domain DGGITQSPKYLFRKEGQNVTLSCEQNLNHDAMYWYRQDPGQGLRLIYYSQIVNDFQKGDIAEGYSVSREKKESFPLTVTSAQKNPTAFYLCASSISPFPNQPQHFGDGTRLSIL.

The chain employs TRBV6-8 and TRBJ2-3; 14 positions match TRBD2. Germline V lookup: CDR1 MNHGY, CDR2 SAAAGT. V lost 5 bases, J lost 4 bases, and 2 bases stayed unmatched. The CDR3 extends over 15 amino acids. CDR3 sequence reads: CASSETSGGADTQYF. The CDR3 nucleotides are TGTGCCAGCAGTGAGACTAGCGGGGGGGCAGATACGCAGTATTTT.

This clone has at least ten counts. The V call is TRBV9, the J call TRBJ2-7, with a weak D call TRBD1 (7 bases). The CDR3 length is 14 residues. Germline CDR1 and CDR2: SGDLS and YYNGEE. V was clipped by 4 bases and J by 2 bases, with 13 bases between them. The CDR3 nucleotides are TGTGCCAGCAGCCCGCGGGACAGCCCCTACGAGCAGTACTTC. As protein: CASSPRDSPYEQYF.

This clone was recorded a few times. V gene TRBV6-8 combines with J gene TRBJ1-2; perhaps TRBD1 as D (6 bases). Germline V lookup: CDR1 MNHGY, CDR2 SAAAGT. V was cut by 7 bases and J by 2 bases, with 17 bases left in between. The CDR3 is 15 amino acids. CDR3 residues: CASTKKGGGNYGYTF. DNA of the CDR3: TGTGCCAGCACAAAAAAGGGGGGCGGCAACTATGGCTACACCTTC.

The V call is TRBV18, the J call TRBJ2-2; D perhaps matches TRBD1 (5 bases). Germline values: CDR1 KGHSH, CDR2 LQKENI. V lost 2 bases to trimming and J lost 3 bases, with 10 bases between them. The CDR3 is 15 residues long. CDR3 in DNA: TGTGCCAGCTCACCAGGGGCGGTTTACACCGGGGAGCTGTTTTTT. Translation gives CASSPGAVYTGELFF.

This clone has more than one count but fewer than ten. The chain couples TRBV12-5 to TRBJ1-1, with D perhaps matching TRBD1 (6 bases). This CDR3 comprises 12 residues. In germline, CDR1 is LGHNT, CDR2 FRNRAP. CDR3 amino acids: CASCRQVAEAFF. The DNA for the CDR3 is TGTGCCAGCTGTAGACAGGTAGCTGAAGCTTTCTTT. The full variable domain, its missing parts supplied by reference TRBV12-5 and TRBJ1-1, is DARVTQTPRHKVTEMGQEVTMRCQPILGHNTVFWYRQTMMQGLELLAYFRNRAPLDDSGMPKDRFSAEMPDATLATLKIQPSEPRDSAVYFCASCRQVAEAFFGQGTRLTVV.

This clone was picked up many times. This chain uses TRBV11-3 with TRBJ2-7; 9 nucleotides align to TRBD1. V shed 4 bases, J shed 5 bases, and the junction held 12 bases outside the gene matches. The CDR3 is 16 amino acids. Germline V CDR1 and CDR2: SGHNT, YENEEA. CDR3 sequence (DNA): TGTGCCAGCAGCTCCAGCACTAGGGACAGGGTCAACGAGCAGTACTTC. This gives the protein CASSSSTRDRVNEQYF. Variable domain in full (rest from reference TRBV11-3 and TRBJ2-7): EAGVVQSPRYKIIEKKQPVAFWCNPISGHNTLYWYLQNLGQGPELLIRYENEEAVDDSQLPKDRFSAERLKGVDSTLKIQPAELGDSAVYLCASSSSTRDRVNEQYFGPGTRLTVT.

The chain is built from TRBV28 and TRBJ2-7, with D perhaps TRBD2 (7 bases). The CDR3 runs to 14 residues. CDR1 MDHEN and CDR2 SYDVKM come from the germline V gene. Trimming removed 6 bases at V and 2 bases at J, with 14 bases between. In DNA, the CDR3 is TGTGCCAGCAGACCGGGGGGCCCAGCCTACGAGCAGTACTTC. Its translation: CASRPGGPAYEQYF.

This clone was seen a few times. The rearrangement joins TRBV6-8 to TRBJ1-2; possibly TRBD1 for D (5 bases). The CDR3 contains 15 residues. Trimming stripped 5 bases from V and 4 bases from J, with 17 bases between. Per the germline V gene, CDR1 is MNHGY and CDR2 is SAAAGT. DNA for the CDR3: TGTGCCAGCAGTAGCCGGGGAACAGGTGCCTATGGCTACACCTTC. It encodes CASSSRGTGAYGYTF.

J is TRBJ2-3 and V is TRBV6-8; the match to TRBD2 covers 12 bases. Germline V gives CDR1 MNHGY, CDR2 SAAAGT. V shed 7 bases, J shed 6 bases, and the junction held 8 bases outside the gene matches. The CDR3 sequence is 15 residues long. The CDR3 loop reads CASTPSGGVLDTQYF. CDR3 DNA sequence: TGTGCCAGCACCCCTAGCGGGGGGGTACTGGATACGCAGTATTTT.

This clone showed up just a few times. Sequence at one end of the junction differs from germline and may be a read error. The rearrangement joins TRBV6-8 to TRBJ2-1; the D gene is possibly TRBD1 (5 bases). The germline gives CDR1 MNHGY, CDR2 SAAAGT. The CDR3 covers 13 residues. CDR3 in amino acids: CASSDSDNNEQFF. The CDR3 nucleotides read TGTGCCAGCAGTGACTCGGACAACAATGAGCAGTTCTTC.

This clone has only a few counts. The V gene is TRBV6-8, the J gene TRBJ1-2; D gene uncertain. V dropped 6 bases and J dropped 4 bases, with 12 bases sitting between them. This CDR3 has 13 residues. Per germline, CDR1 MNHGY and CDR2 SAAAGT. Written as DNA, the CDR3 is TGTGCCAGCAGGGGTTCGGGGAGCTATGGCTACACCTTC. It specifies CASRGSGSYGYTF.

The chain carries TRBV28 and TRBJ2-5, with 8 positions matching TRBD1. Looked up from germline, CDR1 is MDHEN and CDR2 is SYDVKM. The CDR3 runs to 15 residues. With 3 bases clipped from V and 5 bases from J, the junction kept 8 bases outside the gene matches. CDR3 in amino acids: CASSLPTGGRETQYF. In nucleotides, the CDR3 is TGTGCCAGCAGTTTGCCCACAGGGGGAAGGGAGACCCAGTACTTC.

V usage is TRBV5-1 and J usage is TRBJ1-5; TRBD1 might be the D (6 bases). The V gene lost 4 bases and the J gene lost 2 bases, with 10 bases spanning the gap. CDR1 is SGHRS, CDR2 YFSETQ, per germline. The CDR3 runs 14 residues. The CDR3 protein is CASSLQGGNQPQHF. The CDR3 nucleotides read TGCGCCAGCAGCCTACAGGGAGGCAATCAGCCCCAGCATTTT.

This rearrangement joins TRBV18 to TRBJ1-4; 9 bases fit TRBD1. CDR1 KGHSH and CDR2 LQKENI come from the germline V gene. V shed 3 bases and J 4 bases; nucleotides not matched to a gene: 3. There are 15 residues in the CDR3. CDR3 in amino acids: CASSPTGQGNEKLFF. In DNA, the CDR3 is TGTGCCAGCTCACCCACGGGACAGGGTAATGAAAAACTGTTTTTT.

The sample holds a few counts of this clone. The V and J genes are TRBV28 and TRBJ1-5; no firm D call. The CDR3 totals 14 residues. In germline, CDR1 is MDHEN, CDR2 SYDVKM. V was trimmed by 2 bases and J by 2 bases, leaving 7 bases between them. For the CDR3, the DNA is TGTGCCAGCAGTTTAGGTTCTCGCAATCAGCCCCAGCATTTT. Protein product: CASSLGSRNQPQHF. The whole variable domain, remainder taken from reference TRBV28 and TRBJ1-5, is DVKVTQSSRYLVKRTGEKVFLECVQDMDHENMFWYRQDPGLGLRLIYFSYDVKMKEKGDIPEGYSVSREKKERFSLILESASTNQTSMYLCASSLGSRNQPQHFGDGTRLSIL.

This clone was picked up a small number of times. This chain joins TRBV6-8 and TRBJ1-5, with D unclear. CDR3 length: 14 residues. V was trimmed by 0 bases and J by 2 bases, leaving 5 bases between them. Per the germline V gene, CDR1 is MNHGY and CDR2 is SAAAGT. DNA of the CDR3: TGTGCCAGCAGTTACTCGGCCCGCAATCAGCCCCAGCATTTT. This translates into CASSYSARNQPQHF.

This clone has at least ten counts. J is TRBJ2-3 and V is TRBV11-3; TRBD1 matches 9 bases. The CDR3 consists of 15 residues. CDR1 is SGHNT, CDR2 YENEEA, per germline. With 5 bases clipped from V and 10 bases from J, the junction kept 13 bases outside the gene matches. CDR3 DNA: TGTGCCAGCAGCCAGTCGACAGGGGGAAGTTCCCCGCAGTATTTT. This codes for CASSQSTGGSSPQYF.

This rearrangement joins TRBV29-1 to TRBJ2-5, with TRBD2 matching over 7 bases. The CDR3 is 12 residues long. The germline V gene encodes CDR1 SQVTM and CDR2 ANQGSEA. V gave up 5 bases and J gave up 5 bases; unmatched junction bases: 5. For the CDR3, the DNA is TGCAGCGTTACCACAGCGGGGGAGACCCAGTACTTC. Its protein product is CSVTTAGETQYF.

The gene calls are TRBV18 and TRBJ2-3; 7 positions match TRBD1. The CDR3 contains 15 residues. In germline, CDR1 is KGHSH, CDR2 LQKENI. Trimming cost V 1 base and J 3 bases; bases outside gene matches: 4. CDR3 sequence (DNA): TGTGCCAGCTCACCACAGGGGGCCGGGACAGATACGCAGTATTTT. Its protein product is CASSPQGAGTDTQYF.

This clone appeared many times. This chain joins TRBV11-3 and TRBJ2-5, with D maybe TRBD2 (6 bases). Trimming left V 3 bases short and J 3 bases short, with 11 bases between. This CDR3 is built from 14 residues. Germline CDR1 reads SGHNT; CDR2 reads YENEEA. CDR3 in amino acids: CASSLVRGKETQYF. The CDR3 nucleotides are TGTGCCAGCAGCTTGGTACGGGGGAAAGAGACCCAGTACTTC.

V usage is TRBV14 and J usage is TRBJ1-3, with 7 bases fitting TRBD1. With 6 bases clipped from V and 7 bases from J, the junction kept 12 bases outside the gene matches. This CDR3 region has 15 residues. The germline V gene has CDR1 SGHDN and CDR2 FVKESK. The CDR3 coding sequence is TGTGCCAGCAGTCAACAGGGGATCAAGAAGAACACCATATATTTT. Translation gives CASSQQGIKKNTIYF.

The V call is TRBV15, the J call TRBJ2-5, with 8 bases that match TRBD1. Germline CDR1 is LNHNV and CDR2 is YYDKDF (reference sequence). The CDR3 runs 14 residues. V gave up 5 bases and J gave up 1 base; unmatched junction bases: 3. The CDR3 sequence is CATSGGQGQETQYF. DNA of the CDR3: TGTGCCACCAGCGGCGGACAGGGCCAAGAGACCCAGTACTTC.